This TCR beta chain was retrieved from a study of blood T cell repertoires in COVID-19. Study background: In each case, the material was cDNA or gDNA derived from T cells, B-cell-depleted T cells, or PBMCs.

Original processing notes: Reference gene primer amplification gave estimated nucleated cell counts. Data came from immunoSEQ multiplex PCR; TCRdb stores just in-frame clones and leaves some out. For V, J and clone size, that table is used; D and trimming come from the DNA. The sample shows roughly 150,000 clones, approximately 85% of them seen only once. This CDR3 region has 14 residues. Trimming removed 2 bases at V and 5 bases at J, with 12 bases between. In germline, CDR1 is MNHEY, CDR2 SMNVEV (reference sequence). Seattle patients were enrolled during active infection and followed longitudinally.

Source material: peripheral blood. The TCR sequence derives from a woman of 80 years or more with COVID-19, enrolled during active disease. The chain is built from TRBV27 and TRBJ1-2; no reliable D call. This chain's CDR3 is CASSLNHLGYGYTF. The CDR3 DNA reads TGTGCCAGCAGTTTAAACCACCTCGGGTATGGCTACACCTTC.